These 32 T cell receptor beta chains share one sample of origin, sequenced in a study of graft-versus-host responses after intestinal transplantation. Clones were sequenced by immunoSEQ multiplex PCR, and TCRdb holds only the in-frame ones, with some missing. This table holds 85,000 to 100,000 clones, about 84% found once. Sequenced material: PBMCs, taken 255 days after intestinal transplant. The receptors were sampled from a human patient who received an intestinal transplant, so some T cells may come from the graft donor.

The V gene is TRBV11-2, the J gene TRBJ2-3; D might be TRBD2 (5 bases). From germline, CDR1 is SGHAT and CDR2 FQNNGV. V dropped 5 bases and J dropped 3 bases, with 18 bases sitting between them. This CDR3 has 16 amino acids. In DNA form, the CDR3 reads TGTGCCAGCAGCCCCGGGCTCTCGACGGGGACAGATACGCAGTATTTT. Protein: CASSPGLSTGTDTQYF.

The rearrangement uses TRBV30 and TRBJ1-2; perhaps TRBD1 as D (5 bases). Germline V gene sequence: CDR1 GTSNPN, CDR2 SVGIG (reference sequence). The CDR3 is 16 residues long. The V and J ends lost 3 bases and 4 bases respectively, with 21 bases between them. The CDR3 region is CAWRRTPVGVRYGYTF. In nucleotides, the CDR3 is TGTGCCTGGAGGAGGACTCCAGTGGGGGTCCGCTATGGCTACACCTTC.

The V and J genes are TRBV19 and TRBJ1-6; D is uncertain. Trimming cost V 4 bases and J 12 bases, with 10 bases left between them. Germline lookup yields CDR1 LNHDA and CDR2 SQIVND (reference sequence). The CDR3 runs to 12 residues. This CDR3 is CASSNRREPLHF. The CDR3 DNA follows: TGTGCCAGTAGTAATCGGCGGGAACCCCTCCACTTT.

The chain has TRBV5-1 and TRBJ1-1; 7 bases line up with TRBD1. The germline V gene encodes CDR1 SGHRS and CDR2 YFSETQ. The CDR3 has 17 amino acids. The V and J ends lost 0 bases and 0 bases, in that order; junction bases with no gene match: 8. For the CDR3, the DNA is TGCGCCAGCAGCTTGGCTCCGGGACAGCGACTGAACACTGAAGCTTTCTTT. It translates to CASSLAPGQRLNTEAFF. The complete variable domain, with remaining parts taken from reference TRBV5-1 and TRBJ1-1, reads KAGVTQTPRYLIKTRGQQVTLSCSPISGHRSVSWYQQTPGQGLQFLFEYFSETQRNKGNFPGRFSGRQFSNSRSEMNVSTLELGDSALYLCASSLAPGQRLNTEAFFGQGTRLTVV.

The chain combines TRBV6-1 with TRBJ1-5; D is perhaps TRBD1 (5 bases). Germline-derived CDR1 and CDR2 are MNHNS and SASEGT. CDR3 length: 14 residues. The V gene lost 4 bases and the J gene lost 2 bases, with 9 bases spanning the gap. The CDR3 reads CASSVMTGNQPQHF. The CDR3, as DNA: TGTGCCAGCAGTGTAATGACAGGCAATCAGCCCCAGCATTTT.

Worth noting for this clone: At one boundary the junction diverges from the germline segment, which might be a read error. The chain recombines TRBV7-7 with TRBJ2-5; TRBD2 is a possible D gene (7 bases). Germline V gives CDR1 SSHAT, CDR2 FNYEAQ (reference sequence). The CDR3 consists of 15 residues. CDR3 region: CASSLGGPDWKTQYF. CDR3 nucleotides: TGTGCTAGCAGCTTGGGGGGGCCAGACTGGAAGACCCAGTACTTC.

The chain joins TRBV27 to TRBJ2-5, with D tentatively TRBD2 (6 bases). The germline CDR1 and CDR2 sequences are MNHEY and SMNVEV (reference sequence). CDR3 length: 20 amino acids. V gave up 0 bases and J gave up 2 bases, with 25 bases separating them. CDR3 coding DNA: TGTGCCAGCAGTTTATCTGCGCCCCGAGGAGGGGCCGACCCTCAAGAGACCCAGTACTTC. Amino acid sequence: CASSLSAPRGGADPQETQYF.

The gene calls are TRBV30 and TRBJ2-3; D may correspond to TRBD1 or TRBD2 (5 bases each). CDR1 is GTSNPN, CDR2 SVGIG, per germline (reference sequence). V lost 4 bases, J lost 5 bases, and 16 bases lay in between. The CDR3 totals 14 residues. The CDR3 DNA reads as TGTGCCTGGACTCTGGGGGTGGGAATAGATACGCAGTATTTT. Translating it yields CAWTLGVGIDTQYF.

This chain connects TRBV2 to TRBJ1-1, with D possibly matching TRBD1 (5 bases). The CDR3 has 14 residues. The V gene's germline CDR1 is SNHLY and CDR2 FYNNEI. V lost 8 bases to trimming and J lost 4 bases, with 17 bases between them. CDR3: CASCQWVRGTEAFF. For the CDR3, the DNA is TGTGCCAGCTGCCAATGGGTGAGGGGCACTGAAGCTTTCTTT.

The chain couples TRBV27 to TRBJ2-1, with 9 bases lining up with TRBD2. With V trimmed by 5 bases and J by 8 bases, 10 bases remained unmatched. CDR1 is MNHEY and CDR2 is SMNVEV in the germline V gene (reference sequence). This CDR3 region has 15 residues. For the CDR3, the DNA is TGTGCCAGCAGTCCCGCGGGGGGGCTTGGCGATGAGCAGTTCTTC. Translation gives CASSPAGGLGDEQFF.

The chain employs TRBV5-1 and TRBJ2-7; 9 positions match TRBD2. Germline V gene lookup returns CDR1 SGHRS and CDR2 YFSETQ. Losses at the gene ends were 0 bases for V and 4 bases for J; bases not matched to a gene: 5. This CDR3 region has 15 residues. The CDR3 DNA follows: TGCGCCAGCAGCTTGGCGGTAGCGGGAGCGTACGAGCAGTACTTC. Translated: CASSLAVAGAYEQYF.

The table lists this clone with a few counts. The V call is TRBV28, the J call TRBJ1-1; D is uncertain. Trimming shortened V by 6 bases and J by 3 bases, and 8 bases separated the two germline ends. The CDR3 sequence is 12 residues long. Germline V CDR1 and CDR2: MDHEN, SYDVKM. CDR3 sequence: CASRPWYTEAFF. CDR3 nucleotide sequence: TGTGCCAGCAGACCATGGTACACTGAAGCTTTCTTT.

V usage is TRBV28 and J usage is TRBJ1-6; tentatively, D is TRBD1 (5 bases). CDR1 is MDHEN and CDR2 is SYDVKM in the germline V gene. The length of the CDR3 is 14 residues. Trimming took 2 bases from V and 8 from J, leaving 10 bases between them. CDR3 nucleotides: TGTGCCAGCAGTTTAGGTGGGGACCATTCACCCCTCCACTTT. It is translated as CASSLGGDHSPLHF.

The chain is built from TRBV2 and TRBJ2-5, with a tentative D call TRBD1 (6 bases). Germline CDR1 is SNHLY and CDR2 is FYNNEI. The CDR3 loop spans 15 amino acids. Trimming cost V 3 bases and J 2 bases, with 13 bases left between them. The CDR3 loop is CASSEVEGGQETQYF. The CDR3 nucleotides read TGTGCCAGCAGTGAGGTTGAAGGGGGACAAGAGACCCAGTACTTC.

The gene calls are TRBV28 and TRBJ1-6, with D possibly matching TRBD1 (6 bases). The V gene lost 7 bases and the J gene lost 5 bases, with 15 bases spanning the gap. This CDR3 spans 15 amino acids. The germline V gene encodes CDR1 MDHEN and CDR2 SYDVKM. The chain's CDR3 is CASTFSTGNNSPLHF. In nucleotides, the CDR3 is TGTGCCAGCACCTTTTCGACAGGAAATAATTCACCCCTCCACTTT. Drawing the rest from reference TRBV28 and TRBJ1-6, the complete variable domain is DVKVTQSSRYLVKRTGEKVFLECVQDMDHENMFWYRQDPGLGLRLIYFSYDVKMKEKGDIPEGYSVSREKKERFSLILESASTNQTSMYLCASTFSTGNNSPLHFGNGTRLTVT.

For the CDR3, the DNA is TGCGCCAGCAGCCAAGTTGGGGTTTCTGGAAACACCATATATTTT. The encoded protein is CASSQVGVSGNTIYF. The V gene is TRBV4-1, the J gene TRBJ1-3; D unresolved. Looked up from germline, CDR1 is MGHRA and CDR2 is YSYEKL. The CDR3 loop spans 15 amino acids. V gave up 1 base and J gave up 1 base, with 8 bases separating them.

The rearrangement uses TRBV19 and TRBJ2-7, with D perhaps matching TRBD1 (6 bases). Between the trimmed V and J ends, which lost 1 base and 4 bases, there was a span of 8 bases. Germline V gives CDR1 LNHDA, CDR2 SQIVND (reference sequence). This CDR3 spans 13 amino acids. CDR3 region: CASSIADSYEQYF. As DNA, the CDR3 is TGTGCCAGTAGTATAGCGGACAGTTACGAGCAGTACTTC.

This chain joins TRBV29-1 and TRBJ2-2, with 7 bases fitting TRBD1. With V trimmed by 7 bases and J by 6 bases, 5 bases remained unmatched. CDR1 and CDR2 from the germline V gene are SQVTM and ANQGSEA. The CDR3 is made up of 12 amino acids. As DNA, the CDR3 is TGCAGCGCCACGACAGGGCCCGGGGAGCTGTTTTTT. It is translated as CSATTGPGELFF.

V usage is TRBV6-1 and J usage is TRBJ1-1; D gene unclear. CDR3 length equals 13 residues. Germline loops: CDR1 MNHNS, CDR2 SASEGT. V was cut by 5 bases and J by 0 bases, with 7 bases left in between. The CDR3 coding sequence is TGTGCCAGCAGTTTGGAAATGAACACTGAAGCTTTCTTT. Translated, it gives CASSLEMNTEAFF.

The chain recombines TRBV9 with TRBJ2-3; D is tentatively TRBD1 or TRBD2 (6 bases each). The CDR3 is made up of 14 amino acids. The germline V gene has CDR1 SGDLS and CDR2 YYNGEE. V was pared by 3 bases and J by 5 bases, with 13 bases between. The CDR3 nucleotides read TGTGCCAGCAGCGAAAGGGGGGTGGGAGATACGCAGTATTTT. Its protein product is CASSERGVGDTQYF.

This chain joins TRBV7-2 and TRBJ2-5, with 7 bases identical to TRBD2. Trimming cost V 5 bases and J 8 bases; bases outside gene matches: 2. The CDR3 covers 11 residues. Per the germline V gene, CDR1 is SGHTA and CDR2 is FQGNSA. The CDR3: CASSRGGTQYF. CDR3 DNA: TGTGCCAGCAGCCGCGGGGGAACCCAGTACTTC.

The genes are TRBV29-1 and TRBJ2-1, with 8 nucleotides matching TRBD2. V shed 6 bases and J 8 bases; nucleotides not matched to a gene: 15. CDR1 and CDR2 from the germline V gene are SQVTM and ANQGSEA. The CDR3 consists of 15 residues. CDR3 bases: TGCAGCGTCCAACGGGGACTAGGACCTTCGGATGAGCAGTTCTTC. Translating gives CSVQRGLGPSDEQFF.

V and J are TRBV7-9 and TRBJ2-7; D could derive from TRBD1 or TRBD2 (5 bases each). The CDR3 runs 19 residues. Germline assignment: CDR1 SEHNR and CDR2 FQNEAQ (reference sequence). V was clipped by 5 bases and J by 3 bases, with 29 bases between them. CDR3 coding DNA: TGTGCCAGCAGCCTCCCCTCCGGGACCGACCATACGAACTACTACGAGCAGTACTTC. Protein sequence: CASSLPSGTDHTNYYEQYF.

This rearrangement joins TRBV27 to TRBJ2-3; TRBD1 is a possible D gene (6 bases). The CDR3 runs 16 residues. Trimming took 6 bases from V and 2 from J, leaving 18 bases between them. Germline V CDR1 and CDR2: MNHEY, SMNVEV (reference sequence). CDR3 nucleotides: TGTGCCAGCAGCCGATGGGGGCCCCAAAACACAGATACGCAGTATTTT. Translation: CASSRWGPQNTDTQYF.

This clone appeared a single time. The rearrangement joins TRBV4-1 to TRBJ2-5; D not resolved. The CDR3 consists of 15 residues. Deletions cut 0 bases from V and 2 bases from J, with 10 bases between. CDR1 is MGHRA, CDR2 YSYEKL, per germline. Here the CDR3 DNA reads TGCGCCAGCAGCCAAGATCGGGTCAGTCAAGAGACCCAGTACTTC. Amino acid sequence: CASSQDRVSQETQYF.

This chain links TRBV19 with TRBJ2-3, with 8 nucleotides matching TRBD1. Germline loops: CDR1 LNHDA, CDR2 SQIVND (reference sequence). Trimming at V came to 4 bases and at J to 6 bases, leaving 3 bases not matched to a gene. The CDR3 loop spans 13 amino acids. CDR3 amino acids: CASSTRGRDTQYF. The DNA for the CDR3 is TGTGCCAGTAGTACCAGGGGGCGGGATACGCAGTATTTT.

The V gene is TRBV6-6, the J gene TRBJ1-3, with a possible D match to TRBD1 (6 bases). Germline V lookup: CDR1 MNHNY, CDR2 SVGAGI (reference sequence). This CDR3 has 16 residues. Between the trimmed V and J ends, which lost 2 bases and 0 bases, there was a span of 11 bases. This CDR3 is CASSYAPGHSGNTIYF. For the CDR3, the DNA is TGTGCCAGCAGTTACGCCCCGGGACACTCTGGAAACACCATATATTTT.

The gene calls are TRBV27 and TRBJ1-4; D perhaps matches TRBD1 (5 bases). V lost 3 bases and J lost 6, with 5 bases in between. This CDR3 is built from 12 residues. The germline V gene has CDR1 MNHEY and CDR2 SMNVEV (reference sequence). CDR3 nucleotide sequence: TGTGCCAGCAGTTTGACAGATGAAAAACTGTTTTTT. This encodes CASSLTDEKLFF.

V is TRBV9 and J is TRBJ2-5, with D perhaps TRBD1 (6 bases). Deletions cut 0 bases from V and 2 bases from J, with 8 bases between. The germline V gene has CDR1 SGDLS and CDR2 YYNGEE. This CDR3 spans 14 amino acids. The CDR3 DNA reads TGTGCCAGCAGCGTAGAACAGGGTCAAGAGACCCAGTACTTC. Its protein product is CASSVEQGQETQYF.

Turning to this clone: Mismatch with germline at one junction end may stem from a read error. Different DNA sequences within this sample yield the same CDR3. V is TRBV11-2 and J is TRBJ1-1, with unresolved D. The CDR3 runs 13 residues. Germline CDR1 reads SGHAT; CDR2 reads FQNNGV. CDR3 loop: CASSFHLNTEAFF. CDR3 nucleotide sequence: TGTGCCAGCAGCTTTCACCTGAACACTGAAGCCTTCTTT.

This chain connects TRBV28 to TRBJ1-2, with TRBD1 matching over 7 bases. The CDR3 loop spans 17 amino acids. CDR1 is MDHEN and CDR2 is SYDVKM in the germline V gene. Germline trimming cut 5 bases from V and 0 bases from J; bases unmatched to any gene: 12. In DNA, the CDR3 is TGTGCCAGCAGTCTCAACCCGTCGACAGGGACTAACTATGGCTACACCTTC. Protein sequence: CASSLNPSTGTNYGYTF.

Comments on this clone: The sample contains more than one DNA sequence encoding this CDR3. This chain uses TRBV2 with TRBJ2-7; no firm D call. CDR3 size: 14 residues. Trimming pared 0 bases from V and 4 bases from J, leaving 10 bases between. CDR1 SNHLY and CDR2 FYNNEI come from the germline V gene. The CDR3 spells CASSEAGLTYEQYF. In nucleotides, the CDR3 is TGTGCCAGCAGTGAAGCGGGTCTAACTTACGAGCAGTACTTC. The whole variable domain, filled in from reference TRBV2 and TRBJ2-7, reads EPEVTQTPSHQVTQMGQEVILRCVPISNHLYFYWYRQILGQKVEFLVSFYNNEISEKSEIFDDQFSVERPDGSNFTLKIRSTKLEDSAMYFCASSEAGLTYEQYFGPGTRLTVT.